A single count supports the clone carrying this TCR beta chain. Original analysis: Amplification of reference gene primers provided the estimated nucleated cell counts. Here immunoSEQ multiplex PCR was the method, and the copy in TCRdb shows in-frame clones only, minus some. V and J calls and clone size are copied from that table; D and trimming were computed from the DNA. The sample consists of 250,000 or so clones, approximately 85% of them appearing once. This entry comes from a study of blood T cell repertoires in COVID-19. The CDR3 contains 14 residues. The germline V and J ends were trimmed by 3 bases and 0 bases, with 8 bases remaining between them. CDR1 MGHRA and CDR2 YSYEKL come from the germline V gene.

The clonotype originates from a woman aged 70-85 years with acute or convalescent COVID-19. Material for sequencing was peripheral blood. The gene calls are TRBV4-1 and TRBJ1-1; no reliable D call. As DNA, the CDR3 is TGCGCCAGCAGCCATCTACAGCTGAACACTGAAGCTTTCTTT. Translation: CASSHLQLNTEAFF.